This T cell receptor (beta chain) was captured by sequencing in a study of blood T cell repertoires in COVID-19. Study in general: There were acute and convalescent COVID-19 samples, and they came from the United States, Italy and Spain. PBMCs, B-cell-depleted T cells, or T cells provided the cDNA or gDNA that made up the material.

Per the authors' pipeline: Reference gene primer amplification in the assay estimated nucleated cell counts. The assay was immunoSEQ multiplex PCR, and TCRdb's table has in-frame clones only and misses some. V and J calls and clone size follow that table, whereas D and trimming were derived from the DNA. The sample holds under 200,000 clones, approximately 83% seen once. The CDR3 loop spans 16 amino acids. Germline trimming cut 4 bases from V and 4 bases from J; bases unmatched to any gene: 9. Germline V gene sequence: CDR1 MNHGY, CDR2 SVAAGI. This TCR was recovered from a man in his sixties with acute or convalescent COVID-19. Sequencing was performed on peripheral blood. The chain links TRBV6-9 to TRBJ2-7; 11 bases agree with TRBD1. CDR3 loop: CASSFLGTGGQYEQYF. As DNA, the CDR3 is TGTGCCAGCAGTTTCCTTGGGACAGGGGGGCAGTACGAGCAGTACTTC.